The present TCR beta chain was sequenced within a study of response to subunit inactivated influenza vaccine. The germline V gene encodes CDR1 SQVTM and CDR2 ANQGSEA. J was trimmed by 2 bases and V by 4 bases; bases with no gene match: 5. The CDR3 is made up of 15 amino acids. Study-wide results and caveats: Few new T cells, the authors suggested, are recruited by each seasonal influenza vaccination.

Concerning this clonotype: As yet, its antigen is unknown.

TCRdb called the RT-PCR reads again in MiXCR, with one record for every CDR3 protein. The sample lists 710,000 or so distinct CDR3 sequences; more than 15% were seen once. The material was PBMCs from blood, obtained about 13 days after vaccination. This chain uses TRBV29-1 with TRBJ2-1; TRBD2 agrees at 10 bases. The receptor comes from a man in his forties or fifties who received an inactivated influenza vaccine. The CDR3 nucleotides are TGCAGCGTTGTTATCCTAGCGGGAGCCTACAATGAGCAGTTCTTC. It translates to CSVVILAGAYNEQFF.